These T cell receptor beta chains were read from a single sample in a study of prognosis after radiotherapy for stage I lung cancer. From the multiplex PCR reads, TCRdb called clonotypes with MiXCR, one entry per CDR3 protein. The sample records roughly 32,000 distinct CDR3 sequences, over 40% being singletons. The specimen was PBMCs, collected before or after stereotactic body radiation therapy (not recorded which). These TCRs come from a donor over 45 with non-small cell lung cancer. Each CDR3 is given with its conserved first and last residue. Each record gives: V gene, clone size, D gene, J gene, CDR3 protein, CDR3 DNA. D genes are given only for firm matches. Size is omitted from some rows. Given values are once, few, many or a class for expanded clones.

TRBV20-1,medium-sized,NA,TRBJ2-7,CSARTTYEQYF,TGCAGTGCCAGAACGACCTACGAGCAGTACTTC
TRBV3-2,NA,NA,TRBJ2-2,CASSQDFICGNTGELFF,TGTGCCAGCAGCCAAGATTTTATATGCGGGAACACCGGGGAGCTGTTTTTT
TRBV6-1,many,NA,TRBJ2-3,CASSESGRTTDTQYF,TGTGCCAGCAGTGAATCGGGCAGGACCACAGATACGCAGTATTTT
TRBV6-1,medium-sized,NA,TRBJ2-1,CASSEAPRLEQFF,TGTGCCAGCAGTGAAGCTCCCCGCTTGGAGCAGTTCTTC
TRBV6-4,NA,NA,TRBJ2-3,CASSTGTPLGTDTQYF,TGTGCCAGCAGCACCGGGACTCCCCTGGGAACAGATACGCAGTATTTT
TRBV5-1,many,TRBD1,TRBJ2-1,CASSLEGQAYNEQFF,TGCGCCAGCAGCTTGGAGGGACAGGCCTACAATGAGCAGTTCTTC
TRBV19,many,TRBD1,TRBJ1-2,CASRGTGGNYGYTF,TGTGCCAGTAGGGGGACAGGTGGAAACTATGGCTACACCTTC
TRBV12-3/TRBV12-4,NA,TRBD2,TRBJ2-7,CASSFGGRSYEQYF,TGTGCCAGCAGTTTTGGCGGGAGGTCCTACGAGCAGTACTTC
TRBV6-5,many,NA,TRBJ1-4,CASSSGSCNEKLFF,TGTGCCAGCAGTTCTGGGTCCTGTAATGAAAAACTGTTTTTT
TRBV27,NA,NA,TRBJ2-5,CASSFDTPVRDNEQFF,TGTGCCAGCAGTTTTGATACTCCTGTGCGGGACAATGAGCAATTCTTC
TRBV20-1,NA,TRBD2,TRBJ2-1,CSANPPGLAPNEQFF,TGCAGTGCTAATCCACCGGGACTAGCGCCTAATGAGCAGTTCTTC
TRBV28,many,NA,TRBJ1-1,CASSRTATSNTEAFF,TGTGCCAGCAGCCGGACAGCTACATCTAACACTGAAGCTTTCTTT
TRBV5-1,many,TRBD1,TRBJ2-7,CASSRPGQGIGEQYF,TGCGCCAGCAGCCGGCCGGGACAGGGGATTGGCGAGCAGTACTTC
TRBV6-2/TRBV6-3,medium-sized,NA,TRBJ2-7,CASSYSGGESLKQYF,TGTGCCAGCAGTTACTCCGGCGGGGAGTCTTTGAAGCAGTACTTC
TRBV30,NA,NA,TRBJ1-3,CACTRGPGNTIYF,TGTGCCTGCACCAGGGGTCCTGGAAACACCATATATTTT
TRBV20-1,NA,NA,TRBJ2-7,CSAREGSGITYEQYF,TGCAGTGCTAGAGAGGGGTCTGGAATTACCTACGAGCAGTACTTC
TRBV7-2,many,TRBD2,TRBJ2-1,CASSFSASGGYEQFF,TGTGCCAGCAGCTTTTCGGCTAGCGGGGGGTATGAGCAGTTCTTC
TRBV5-1,NA,NA,TRBJ2-1,CASTLGGPEYEQFF,TGCGCCAGCACCCTGGGGGGACCAGAGTATGAGCAGTTCTTC
TRBV7-9,many,NA,TRBJ1-2,CASSLNVGDYGYTF,TGTGCCAGCAGCTTAAACGTCGGCGACTATGGCTACACCTTC
TRBV28,many,TRBD1,TRBJ2-5,CASSLTGGPGQETQYF,TGTGCCAGCAGTTTGACAGGGGGCCCGGGTCAAGAGACCCAGTACTTC
TRBV19,NA,NA,TRBJ1-5,CASSGQGGNQPQHF,TGTGCCAGTAGTGGGCAGGGCGGCAATCAGCCCCAGCATTTT
TRBV27,many,NA,TRBJ1-4,CASSFSGFEKLFF,TGTGCCAGCTCCTTCTCAGGGTTCGAAAAACTGTTTTTT
TRBV3-1,many,NA,TRBJ2-3,CASSQVIATGADTQYF,TGTGCCAGCAGCCAAGTAATAGCGACTGGCGCAGATACGCAGTATTTT
TRBV7-8,NA,NA,TRBJ2-7,CASSLRHSPYEQYF,TGTGCCAGCAGCTTACGGCACAGTCCCTACGAGCAGTACTTC
TRBV5-1,NA,TRBD2,TRBJ2-3,CASSWPPGLALITDTQYF,TGCGCCAGCAGCTGGCCTCCGGGACTAGCGTTGATCACAGATACGCAGTATTTT